One and the same sample provided the 21 T cell receptor beta chains below, sequenced in a study of T cell responses to AZD1222 COVID-19 vaccine. Measured with immunoSEQ multiplex PCR; TCRdb has only the in-frame clones, and not every one. The sample consists of some 140,000 clones, 92% of them appearing once. The sequencing here drew on peripheral blood, taken on day 0 of AZD1222 vaccination. Receptor source: an adult in good health.

The CDR3 spells CASSLRGRADTQYF. CDR3 sequence (DNA): TGCGCCAGCAGCCTGCGGGGGCGTGCAGATACGCAGTATTTT. This chain uses TRBV4-3 with TRBJ2-3; tentative D call: TRBD2 (7 bases). Trimming took off 4 bases at V and 4 bases at J, with 12 bases between the two ends. The length of the CDR3 is 14 residues. Germline V lookup: CDR1 LGHNA, CDR2 YSLEER.

The chain recombines TRBV7-2 with TRBJ1-2, with 7 bases aligning to TRBD1. The CDR3 has 19 residues. V was clipped by 1 base and J by 7 bases; unmatched bases: 21. From germline, CDR1 is SGHTA and CDR2 FQGNSA. In nucleotides, the CDR3 is TGTGCCAGCAGCTTAGTAGCTTTGCCGGGGTGGGAGGGGGCGAGTGGCTACACCTTC. Amino acids: CASSLVALPGWEGASGYTF.

The chain couples TRBV9 to TRBJ2-2, with D possibly TRBD2 on 5 matching bases. Germline V lookup: CDR1 SGDLS, CDR2 YYNGEE. With 4 bases removed from V and 8 bases from J, the gap between germline ends came to 18 bases. This CDR3 spans 15 amino acids. CDR3 nucleotides: TGTGCCAGCAGCATCTTCCCCGGGAAGACGGGGGAGCTGTTTTTT. It codes for CASSIFPGKTGELFF.

This clone was seen a handful of times. V usage is TRBV6-5 and J usage is TRBJ2-1, with 16 bases lining up with TRBD2. There are 15 residues in the CDR3. The V gene's germline CDR1 is MNHEY and CDR2 SVGAGI. V was pared by 10 bases and J by 7 bases, with 7 bases of the junction left unmatched. CDR3 nucleotides: TGTGCCATCGGGACTAGCGGGGGGGATTGGAATGAGCAGTTCTTC. Protein product: CAIGTSGGDWNEQFF.

This chain connects TRBV4-1 to TRBJ1-4, with D hard to call. The CDR3 has 15 amino acids. CDR1 and CDR2 (germline): MGHRA, YSYEKL. Trimming left V 3 bases short and J 8 bases short, with 16 bases between. DNA for the CDR3: TGCGCCAGCAGCCAGTCGCCGGCACCCTACGAAAAACTGTTTTTT. Amino acid sequence: CASSQSPAPYEKLFF.

For the CDR3, the DNA is TGTGCCAGCTCACCCGCCGGGGGAAACGTCTACGAGCAGTACTTC. Translation gives CASSPAGGNVYEQYF. J is TRBJ2-7 and V is TRBV18; tentative D call: TRBD2 (6 bases). Germline V gene sequence: CDR1 KGHSH, CDR2 LQKENI. This CDR3 region has 15 residues. Trimming shortened V by 3 bases and J by 3 bases, and 15 bases separated the two germline ends.

The rearrangement links TRBV13 to TRBJ1-2; perhaps TRBD1 as D (5 bases). Trimming took 4 bases from V and 6 from J, leaving 9 bases between them. Germline V CDR1 and CDR2: PRHDT, FYEKMQ (reference sequence). The CDR3 spans 12 residues. For the CDR3, the DNA is TGTGCCAGCAGCTGGGGGGGACATGGCTACACCTTC. It codes for CASSWGGHGYTF.

The V gene is TRBV7-2, the J gene TRBJ2-3, with TRBD2 matching 10 bases. CDR1 and CDR2 (germline): SGHTA, FQGNSA. The ends lost 5 bases at V and 3 bases at J; junction bases unmatched: 5. The CDR3 runs to 15 residues. CDR3 coding DNA: TGTGCCAGCAGCCCTTTGGGACTAGCGACAGATACGCAGTATTTT. Its translation is CASSPLGLATDTQYF. Filled out from reference TRBV7-2 and TRBJ2-3, the complete variable domain reads GAGVSQSPSNKVTEKGKDVELRCDPISGHTALYWYRQSLGQGLEFLIYFQGNSAPDKSGLPSDRFSAERTGGSVSTLTIQRTQQEDSAVYLCASSPLGLATDTQYFGPGTRLTVL.

The CDR3 DNA is TGTGCCATAATTGAACCGAGGGCTGAAGCTTTCTTT. Translated, it gives CAIIEPRAEAFF. The rearrangement uses TRBV19 and TRBJ1-1, with D unclear. The CDR3 consists of 12 residues. Germline V gene data show CDR1 as LNHDA and CDR2 as SQIVND (reference sequence). V was cut by 10 bases and J by 6 bases, with 15 bases left in between.

V is TRBV7-9 and J is TRBJ2-2; D is perhaps TRBD1 or TRBD2 (6 bases each). CDR3 size: 14 residues. Trimming cost V 4 bases and J 4 bases, with 10 bases left between them. Looked up from germline, CDR1 is SEHNR and CDR2 is FQNEAQ (reference sequence). DNA of the CDR3: TGTGCCAGCAGCTCGTCGGGGGCCACCGGGGAGCTGTTTTTT. This translates into CASSSSGATGELFF.

The chain recombines TRBV7-2 with TRBJ1-2; 7 bases line up with TRBD1. V trimming: 0 bases; J trimming: 3 bases; junction bases outside the gene matches: 13. The CDR3 totals 18 residues. Germline assignment: CDR1 SGHTA and CDR2 FQGNSA. The CDR3 sequence is CASSLAADRVAGDYGYTF. The CDR3 DNA reads TGTGCCAGCAGCTTAGCGGCAGACAGGGTAGCTGGGGACTATGGCTACACCTTC.

This chain links TRBV14 with TRBJ1-6, with D unresolved. This CDR3 has 13 residues. Trimming left V 7 bases short and J 8 bases short, with 12 bases between. Germline assignment: CDR1 SGHDN and CDR2 FVKESK. The CDR3, as DNA: TGTGCCAGCACCCAGTTCCTCGATTCACCCCTCCACTTT. Translation gives CASTQFLDSPLHF.

In its sample, this clone was seen once. This chain joins TRBV12-3 or TRBV12-4 and TRBJ2-1; D is perhaps TRBD1 or TRBD2 (5 bases each). The CDR3 sequence is 12 residues long. V was clipped by 6 bases and J by 6 bases, with 9 bases between them. As DNA, the CDR3 is TGTGCCAGCAGGACCGGGACCAATGAGCAGTTCTTC. It specifies CASRTGTNEQFF.

The chain is built from TRBV28 and TRBJ1-5, with a weak D call TRBD1 (5 bases). Per the germline V gene, CDR1 is MDHEN and CDR2 is SYDVKM. Trimming shortened V by 6 bases and J by 0 bases, and 15 bases separated the two germline ends. There are 16 residues in the CDR3. The CDR3 protein is CASSPGGLYSNQPQHF. In DNA form, the CDR3 reads TGTGCCAGCAGCCCCGGGGGACTATATAGCAATCAGCCCCAGCATTTT.

The chain combines TRBV29-1 with TRBJ2-7, with D tentatively TRBD1 or TRBD2 (5 bases each). The CDR3 extends over 13 amino acids. CDR1 SQVTM and CDR2 ANQGSEA come from the germline V gene. V lost 4 bases and J lost 5, with 15 bases in between. This chain's CDR3 is CSVGDPPRHEQYF. CDR3 coding DNA: TGCAGCGTTGGGGACCCCCCCCGACACGAGCAGTACTTC.

Remarks on this clone: The same CDR3 arises from other DNA sequences in this sample as well. This chain joins TRBV7-9 and TRBJ1-4; D is unclear. CDR3 length: 12 residues. Germline V lookup: CDR1 SEHNR, CDR2 FQNEAQ (reference sequence). With 2 bases removed from V and 7 bases from J, the gap between germline ends came to 5 bases. CDR3 in amino acids: CASSLLGEKLFF. CDR3 coding DNA: TGTGCCAGCAGCTTACTGGGTGAAAAACTGTTTTTT.

The genes are TRBV5-1 and TRBJ2-7, with 11 bases identical to TRBD1. J lost 6 bases, V lost 4 bases, and 9 bases had no gene match. Germline V lookup: CDR1 SGHRS, CDR2 YFSETQ. The CDR3 runs to 15 residues. The CDR3 protein is CASSPVGQGAFEQYF. Written as DNA, the CDR3 is TGCGCCAGCAGCCCCGTCGGACAGGGGGCCTTCGAGCAGTACTTC.

This sequence joins TRBV7-2 and TRBJ2-2; perhaps TRBD1 as D (5 bases). This CDR3 is built from 17 residues. Germline assignment: CDR1 SGHTA and CDR2 FQGNSA. V shed 7 bases and J shed 3 bases, with 21 bases lying between them. CDR3 coding DNA: TGTGCCAGCACCCTTGGGGCTCCCCCCTCGGACACCGGGGAGCTGTTTTTT. This sequence encodes CASTLGAPPSDTGELFF.

A remark on this clone: The sample holds other DNA sequences that translate to the same CDR3. The chain couples TRBV9 to TRBJ2-7; D is undetermined. With 4 bases removed from V and 4 bases from J, the gap between germline ends came to 9 bases. This CDR3 spans 12 amino acids. Per germline, CDR1 SGDLS and CDR2 YYNGEE. The CDR3 nucleotides are TGTGCCAGCAGCCCAGACTTGTACGAGCAGTACTTC. Amino acids: CASSPDLYEQYF.

J is TRBJ2-2 and V is TRBV5-5; 11 bases map to TRBD1. This CDR3 spans 17 amino acids. The J segment lost 2 bases and the V segment lost 1 base, leaving 4 bases of the junction unmatched. The germline CDR1 and CDR2 sequences are SGHKS and YYEKEE (reference sequence). CDR3 in amino acids: CASSLRRTGGNTGELFF. Written as DNA, the CDR3 is TGTGCCAGCAGCTTGCGAAGGACAGGGGGCAACACCGGGGAGCTGTTTTTT.

The chain recombines TRBV29-1 with TRBJ1-2, with unresolved D. Trimming removed 3 bases from V and 1 base from J, with 12 bases in between. Per the germline V gene, CDR1 is SQVTM and CDR2 is ANQGSEA. CDR3 length: 14 residues. CDR3 sequence (DNA): TGCAGCGTTGAGGCAGGACTCAATAACTATGGCTACACCTTC. It is translated as CSVEAGLNNYGYTF.